This T cell receptor beta chain appears in the sequencing data of a study of blood T cell repertoires in COVID-19. As for the study in general: Collection of acute and convalescent COVID-19 samples took place in the United States, Italy and Spain. PBMCs, B-cell-depleted T cells, or T cells provided the cDNA or gDNA that made up the material.

Concerning this clone itself: At one end the junction does not follow the germline gene, possibly because of a read error. Other DNA variants within this sample encode the same CDR3.

Looked up from germline, CDR1 is MNHEY and CDR2 is SVGAGI. The CDR3 covers 12 residues. Source study methods: How many nucleated cells were present was estimated from reference gene primer amplification. The assay was immunoSEQ multiplex PCR, and TCRdb's table has in-frame clones only and misses some. V and J calls and clone size follow that table, whereas D and trimming were derived from the DNA. The table has roughly 41,000 clones, about 88% seen once. The gene calls are TRBV6-5 and TRBJ2-7; D might be TRBD2 (5 bases). Sequenced: peripheral blood. This TCR was recovered from a man in his sixties with active COVID-19. CDR3 in DNA: TGTGCCAGCGGAAAGGGAGCCTATGAGCAGTACTTC. Amino acids: CASGKGAYEQYF.